This passage covers 12 T cell receptor beta chains from one sample sequenced in a study of T cell responses to AZD1222 COVID-19 vaccine. Clones were sequenced by immunoSEQ multiplex PCR, and TCRdb holds only the in-frame ones, with some missing. The sample lists roughly 120,000 clones; 70% to 90% were seen once. Sequenced here: peripheral blood, sampled on day 0 of AZD1222 vaccination. These receptors originate from an adult in good health.

The V gene is TRBV5-1, the J gene TRBJ2-6, with 10 bases lining up with TRBD2. The CDR3 sequence is 20 residues long. Germline trimming cut 4 bases from V and 0 bases from J; bases unmatched to any gene: 13. Germline CDR1 SGHRS, CDR2 YFSETQ. CDR3: CASSPAGLAGATSGANVLTF. The DNA for the CDR3 is TGCGCCAGCAGCCCCGCCGGCCTAGCGGGGGCTACCTCTGGGGCCAACGTCCTGACTTTC.

The gene calls are TRBV5-1 and TRBJ2-1, with a possible D match to TRBD2 (6 bases). V was trimmed by 4 bases and J by 10 bases, leaving 15 bases between them. CDR3 length: 13 residues. Germline CDR1 reads SGHRS; CDR2 reads YFSETQ. CDR3 DNA sequence: TGCGCCAGCAGCCCAACTAGCATTTACGAGCAGTTCTTC. Residues: CASSPTSIYEQFF.

The V call is TRBV5-5, the J call TRBJ1-6, with a possible D match to TRBD1 (6 bases). The V end was cut by 1 base, the J end by 8 bases, with 13 bases between. Germline values: CDR1 SGHKS, CDR2 YYEKEE (reference sequence). The CDR3 covers 15 residues. CDR3 in amino acids: CASSLPGARDSPLHF. The CDR3 DNA sequence: TGTGCCAGCAGCTTGCCGGGGGCGCGTGATTCACCCCTCCACTTT. The whole variable domain, remainder taken from reference TRBV5-5 and TRBJ1-6, is DAGVTQSPTHLIKTRGQQVTLRCSPISGHKSVSWYQQVLGQGPQFIFQYYEKEERGRGNFPDRFSARQFPNYSSELNVNALLLGDSALYLCASSLPGARDSPLHFGNGTRLTVT.

This clone was recorded only once. The V and J genes are TRBV6-5 and TRBJ1-2; D gene unclear. Germline values: CDR1 MNHEY, CDR2 SVGAGI. V dropped 0 bases and J dropped 4 bases, with 12 bases sitting between them. This CDR3 spans 15 amino acids. CDR3 nucleotides: TGTGCCAGCAGTTACTCAACTGGCCAACCCTATGGCTACACCTTC. As protein: CASSYSTGQPYGYTF.

This clone was seen more than once but under ten times. The chain couples TRBV14 to TRBJ1-2, with TRBD1 matching 7 bases. The CDR3 loop spans 13 amino acids. J gave up 8 bases and V 3 bases, and 6 bases lay outside the gene matches. CDR1 is SGHDN and CDR2 is FVKESK in the germline V gene. CDR3 DNA: TGTGCCAGCAGCCAGAGCAGGGGGACGGGCTACACCTTC. Its protein product is CASSQSRGTGYTF.

V and J are TRBV28 and TRBJ2-7; D may correspond to TRBD1 or TRBD2 (5 bases each). Looked up from germline, CDR1 is MDHEN and CDR2 is SYDVKM. Trimming shortened V by 6 bases and J by 0 bases, and 15 bases separated the two germline ends. The CDR3 has 15 amino acids. The CDR3 region is CASRPGTHLSYEQYF. CDR3 nucleotide sequence: TGTGCCAGCAGACCAGGGACGCACCTCTCCTACGAGCAGTACTTC.

V usage is TRBV7-2 and J usage is TRBJ1-5, with TRBD1 matching 7 bases. From germline, CDR1 is SGHTA and CDR2 FQGNSA. J was trimmed by 5 bases and V by 5 bases; bases with no gene match: 3. The length of the CDR3 is 13 residues. As DNA, the CDR3 is TGTGCCAGCAGCGCGAGGGGGCATCAGCCCCAGCATTTT. It translates to CASSARGHQPQHF.

V gene TRBV7-3 combines with J gene TRBJ2-1, with 13 bases identical to TRBD2. V lost 3 bases and J lost 8; bases outside the gene matches: 7. CDR1 and CDR2 from the germline V gene are SGHTA and FQGTGA. The CDR3 consists of 16 residues. The CDR3 is CASSLSGLAGTDEQFF. The CDR3 DNA reads TGTGCCAGCAGCTTGTCGGGACTAGCGGGAACCGATGAGCAGTTCTTC.

The chain links TRBV7-8 to TRBJ1-3; perhaps TRBD1 as D (6 bases). Germline CDR1 SGHVS, CDR2 FQNEAQ. The CDR3 consists of 18 residues. Trimming took off 3 bases at V and 1 base at J, with 19 bases between the two ends. This CDR3 is CASSLQSDRLFSGNTIYF. The CDR3 DNA reads as TGTGCCAGCAGCTTGCAATCGGACAGACTGTTTTCTGGAAACACCATATATTTT.

This clone was recorded a few times. The chain recombines TRBV11-3 with TRBJ2-3; perhaps TRBD1 as D (5 bases). The CDR3 length is 15 residues. Trimming removed 5 bases at V and 1 base at J, with 13 bases between. The germline V gene encodes CDR1 SGHNT and CDR2 YENEEA. CDR3 amino acids: CASSHNGQGTDTQYF. In nucleotides, the CDR3 is TGTGCCAGCAGCCATAACGGACAAGGCACAGATACGCAGTATTTT.

The chain couples TRBV24-1 to TRBJ1-5; D is possibly TRBD1 (6 bases). This CDR3 has 16 residues. Per germline, CDR1 KGHDR and CDR2 SFDVKD. V lost 4 bases, J lost 0 bases, and 12 bases lay in between. CDR3 region: CATSETRGHSNQPQHF. Written as DNA, the CDR3 is TGTGCCACCAGTGAAACTAGGGGACATAGCAATCAGCCCCAGCATTTT.

The chain is built from TRBV29-1 and TRBJ2-1; 12 nucleotides match TRBD1. The J segment lost 9 bases and the V segment lost 1 base, leaving 4 bases of the junction unmatched. Germline-derived CDR1 and CDR2 are SQVTM and ANQGSEA. CDR3 size: 14 residues. CDR3 coding DNA: TGCAGCGTTGAAGGGGGACAGGGGGCGTTTGAGCAGTTCTTC. This translates into CSVEGGQGAFEQFF.